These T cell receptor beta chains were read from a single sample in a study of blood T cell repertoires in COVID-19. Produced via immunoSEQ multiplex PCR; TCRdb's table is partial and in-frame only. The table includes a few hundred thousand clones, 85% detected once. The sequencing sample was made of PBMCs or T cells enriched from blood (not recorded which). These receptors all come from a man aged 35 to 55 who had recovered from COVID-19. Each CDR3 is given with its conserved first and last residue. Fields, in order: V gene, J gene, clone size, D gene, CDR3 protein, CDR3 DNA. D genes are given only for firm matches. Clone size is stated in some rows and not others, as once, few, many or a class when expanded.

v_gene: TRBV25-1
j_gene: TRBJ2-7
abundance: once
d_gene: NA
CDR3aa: CASSVGYEQYF
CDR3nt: TGTGCCAGCAGTGTCGGTTACGAGCAGTACTTC

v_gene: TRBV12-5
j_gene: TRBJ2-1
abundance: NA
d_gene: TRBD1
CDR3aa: CASGLPRTGRNEQFF
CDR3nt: TGTGCTAGTGGTTTGCCCCGGACAGGCCGCAATGAGCAGTTCTTC

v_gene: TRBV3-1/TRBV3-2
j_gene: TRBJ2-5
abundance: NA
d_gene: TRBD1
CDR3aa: CASSRWDRPQETQYF
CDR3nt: TGTGCCAGCAGCCGCTGGGACAGGCCTCAAGAGACCCAGTACTTC

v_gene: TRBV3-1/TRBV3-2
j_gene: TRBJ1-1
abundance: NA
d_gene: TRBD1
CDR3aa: CASSQGDRDTAFF
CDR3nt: TGTGCCAGCAGCCAAGGGGACAGGGATACGGCTTTCTTT

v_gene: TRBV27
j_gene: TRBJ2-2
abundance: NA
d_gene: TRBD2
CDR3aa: CASSLSGRVNTGELFF
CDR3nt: TGTGCCAGCAGTTTAAGCGGGAGGGTTAACACCGGGGAGCTGTTTTTT

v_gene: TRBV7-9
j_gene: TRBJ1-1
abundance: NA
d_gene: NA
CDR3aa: CASSTQGTEAFF
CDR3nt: TGTGCCAGCAGTACACAGGGAACTGAAGCTTTCTTT

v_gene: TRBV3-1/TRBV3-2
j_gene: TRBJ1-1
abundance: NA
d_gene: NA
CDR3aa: CASSQGGIMNTEAFF
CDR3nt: TGTGCCAGCAGCCAAGGCGGGATTATGAACACTGAAGCTTTCTTT

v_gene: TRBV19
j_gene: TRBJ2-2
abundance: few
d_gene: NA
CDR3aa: CASSIGASGGNTGELFF
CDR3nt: TGTGCCAGTAGTATAGGGGCAAGCGGAGGTAACACCGGGGAGCTGTTTTTT

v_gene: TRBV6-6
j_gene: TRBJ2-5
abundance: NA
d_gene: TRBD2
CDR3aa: CASSYGREQETQYF
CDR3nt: TGTGCCAGCAGTTACGGGAGGGAACAAGAGACCCAGTACTTC

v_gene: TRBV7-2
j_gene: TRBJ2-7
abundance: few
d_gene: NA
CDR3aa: CASSLDRSRGYEQYF
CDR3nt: TGTGCCAGCAGCTTAGACCGCTCCCGAGGGTACGAGCAGTACTTC

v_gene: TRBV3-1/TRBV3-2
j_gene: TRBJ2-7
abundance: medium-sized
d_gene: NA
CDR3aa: CASSQHSGTYEQYF
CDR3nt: TGTGCCAGCAGCCAACACAGCGGAACGTACGAGCAGTACTTC

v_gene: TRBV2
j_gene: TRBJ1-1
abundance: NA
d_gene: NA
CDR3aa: CASSDYQGLNTEAFF
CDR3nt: TGTGCCAGCAGTGATTACCAGGGCTTGAACACTGAAGCTTTCTTT

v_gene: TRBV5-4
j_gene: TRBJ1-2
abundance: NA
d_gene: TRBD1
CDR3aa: CASSHNTGDGYTF
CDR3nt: TGTGCCAGCAGCCATAACACAGGGGATGGCTACACCTTC

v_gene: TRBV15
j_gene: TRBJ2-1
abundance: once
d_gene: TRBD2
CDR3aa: CATMGGFLYNEQFF
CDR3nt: TGTGCCACCATGGGGGGGTTCCTCTACAATGAGCAGTTCTTC

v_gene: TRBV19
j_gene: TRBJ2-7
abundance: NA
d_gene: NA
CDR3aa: CASSVTGTSSYEQYF
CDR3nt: TGTGCCAGTAGTGTCACAGGGACCAGCTCCTACGAGCAGTACTTC

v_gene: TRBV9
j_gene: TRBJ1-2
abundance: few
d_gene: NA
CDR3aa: CASTPYGGNYGYTF
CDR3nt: TGTGCCAGCACCCCGTATGGCGGTAACTATGGCTACACCTTC

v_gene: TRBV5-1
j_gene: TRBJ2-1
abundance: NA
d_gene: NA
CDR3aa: CASRGGIYNEQFF
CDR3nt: TGCGCCAGCAGAGGCGGGATTTACAATGAGCAGTTCTTC

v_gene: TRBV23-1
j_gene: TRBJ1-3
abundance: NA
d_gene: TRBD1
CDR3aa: CASSQSRDRVSGNTIYF
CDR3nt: TGCGCCAGCAGTCAATCTCGTGACAGGGTCTCTGGAAACACCATATATTTT

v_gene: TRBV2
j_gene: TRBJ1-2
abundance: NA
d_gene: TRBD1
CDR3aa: CASSGQVSNYGYTF
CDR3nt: TGTGCCAGCAGCGGACAGGTCTCTAACTATGGCTACACCTTC

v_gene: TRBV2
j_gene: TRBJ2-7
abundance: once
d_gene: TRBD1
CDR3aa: CASSEGQVGTGFSYEQYF
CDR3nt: TGTGCCAGCAGTGAAGGCCAGGTTGGGACAGGCTTCTCCTACGAGCAGTACTTC

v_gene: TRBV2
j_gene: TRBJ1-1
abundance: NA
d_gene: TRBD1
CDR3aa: CASGDSSWGTEAFF
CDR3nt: TGTGCCAGCGGGGACAGCAGTTGGGGCACTGAAGCTTTCTTT

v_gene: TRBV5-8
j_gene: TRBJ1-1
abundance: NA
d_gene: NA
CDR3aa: CASSPPIPGRTEAFF
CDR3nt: TGTGCCAGCAGCCCACCTATTCCGGGGAGGACTGAAGCTTTCTTT

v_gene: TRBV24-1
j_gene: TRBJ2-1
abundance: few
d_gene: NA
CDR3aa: CATGAGSSYNEQFF
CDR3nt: TGTGCCACCGGGGCCGGTAGCTCCTACAATGAGCAGTTCTTC

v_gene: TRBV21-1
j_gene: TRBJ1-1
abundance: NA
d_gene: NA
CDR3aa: CAPPGNTEAFF
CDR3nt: TGTGCCCCCCCCGGGAACACTGAAGCTTTCTTT

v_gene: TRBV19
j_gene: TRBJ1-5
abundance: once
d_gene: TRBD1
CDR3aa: CASSSDRGSNQPQHF
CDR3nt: TGTGCCAGTAGTAGTGACAGGGGTAGCAATCAGCCCCAGCATTTT

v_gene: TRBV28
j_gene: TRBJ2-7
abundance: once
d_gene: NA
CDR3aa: CASSLAGGYEQYF
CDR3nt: TGTGCCAGCAGTTTGGCAGGGGGGTACGAGCAGTACTTC

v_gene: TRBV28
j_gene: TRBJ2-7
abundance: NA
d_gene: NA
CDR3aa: CASRKSGALYEQYF
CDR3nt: TGTGCCAGCAGGAAAAGCGGTGCCCTCTACGAGCAGTACTTC

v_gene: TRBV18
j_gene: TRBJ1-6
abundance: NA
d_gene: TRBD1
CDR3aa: CASSPRQGAPSPLHF
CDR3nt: TGTGCCAGCTCACCTCGACAGGGGGCTCCTTCACCCCTCCACTTT

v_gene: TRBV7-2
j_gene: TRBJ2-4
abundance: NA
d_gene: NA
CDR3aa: CASSTGGGDKNIQYF
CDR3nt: TGTGCCAGCAGCACCGGTGGAGGGGACAAAAACATTCAGTACTTC

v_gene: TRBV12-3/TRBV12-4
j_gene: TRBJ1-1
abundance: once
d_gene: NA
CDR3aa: CASRTRGGTEAFF
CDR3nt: TGTGCCAGCAGGACCAGGGGTGGCACTGAAGCTTTCTTT

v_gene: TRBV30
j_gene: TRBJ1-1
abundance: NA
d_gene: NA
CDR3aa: CAWGEGTEAFF
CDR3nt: TGTGCCTGGGGTGAGGGCACTGAAGCTTTCTTT

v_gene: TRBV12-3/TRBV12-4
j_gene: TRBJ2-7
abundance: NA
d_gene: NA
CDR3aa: CASSPGALSEQYF
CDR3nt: TGTGCCAGCAGTCCTGGGGCACTCTCCGAGCAGTACTTC

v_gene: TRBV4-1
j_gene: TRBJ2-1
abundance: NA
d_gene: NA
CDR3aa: CASSQAPPTGAYNEQFF
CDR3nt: TGCGCCAGCAGCCAAGCGCCCCCCACCGGGGCCTACAATGAGCAGTTCTTC

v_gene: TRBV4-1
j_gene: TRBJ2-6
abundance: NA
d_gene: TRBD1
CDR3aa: CASSHAQGAGANVLTF
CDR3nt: TGCGCCAGCAGCCACGCCCAGGGGGCCGGGGCCAACGTCCTGACTTTC

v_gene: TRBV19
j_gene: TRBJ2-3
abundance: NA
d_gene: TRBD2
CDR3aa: CASSQSGLAGRTDTQYF
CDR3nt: TGTGCCAGTAGTCAATCGGGACTAGCGGGGCGCACAGATACGCAGTATTTT

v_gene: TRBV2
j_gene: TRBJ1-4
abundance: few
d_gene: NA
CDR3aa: CASIGGTATNEKLFF
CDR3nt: TGTGCCAGCATTGGGGGGACCGCAACTAATGAAAAACTGTTTTTT

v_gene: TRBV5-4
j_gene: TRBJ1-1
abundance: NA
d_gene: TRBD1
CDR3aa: CASSLRQGDEAFF
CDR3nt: TGTGCCAGCAGCTTACGACAGGGGGATGAAGCTTTCTTT

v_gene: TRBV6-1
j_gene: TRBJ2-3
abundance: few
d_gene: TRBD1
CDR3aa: CASSDGTGNIDTQYF
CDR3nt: TGTGCCAGCAGTGACGGGACAGGGAATATAGATACGCAGTATTTT

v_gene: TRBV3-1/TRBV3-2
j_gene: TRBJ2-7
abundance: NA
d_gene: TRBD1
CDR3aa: CASSQEYRTGDPYEQYF
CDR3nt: TGTGCCAGCAGCCAAGAATATAGGACAGGGGACCCCTACGAGCAGTACTTC

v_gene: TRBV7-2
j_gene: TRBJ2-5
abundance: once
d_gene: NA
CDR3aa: CASSLTPPQETQYF
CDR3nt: TGTGCCAGCAGCTTGACTCCCCCTCAAGAGACCCAGTACTTC

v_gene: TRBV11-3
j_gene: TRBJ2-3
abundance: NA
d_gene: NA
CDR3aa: CASSFGGDTDTQYF
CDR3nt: TGTGCCAGCAGCTTTGGCGGGGACACAGATACGCAGTATTTT